The 16 T cell receptor beta chains below all came from one sample that was sequenced in a study of OX40 agonist ivuxolimab in advanced cancers. The repertoire was sequenced with immunoSEQ multiplex PCR; TCRdb's copy has only in-frame clones and lacks some. The sample consists of around 64,000 clones, roughly 84% of them appearing once. Material: CD4+ or CD8+ T cells sorted from blood, obtained in a trial of the OX40 agonist ivuxolimab. The receptors stem from an adult with an advanced solid tumor such as melanoma, head and neck, liver or kidney cancer.

The chain uses TRBV19 and TRBJ2-5, with 7 nucleotides matching TRBD2. Germline loops: CDR1 LNHDA, CDR2 SQIVND (reference sequence). The CDR3 length is 16 residues. V gave up 4 bases and J gave up 4 bases; unmatched junction bases: 12. In DNA, the CDR3 is TGTGCCAGTAGTAAGGTAACGGGGGGAAGGCGAGAGACCCAGTACTTC. Protein product: CASSKVTGGRRETQYF.

This clone occurred once. The chain recombines TRBV9 with TRBJ1-3, with 8 bases fitting TRBD1. V trimming: 0 bases; J trimming: 3 bases; junction bases outside the gene matches: 5. This CDR3 is built from 16 residues. The germline V gene has CDR1 SGDLS and CDR2 YYNGEE. DNA of the CDR3: TGTGCCAGCAGCGTAGATGGCAGGGGGCTTGGAAACACCATATATTTT. It specifies CASSVDGRGLGNTIYF.

This rearrangement joins TRBV11-2 to TRBJ2-1; D perhaps matches TRBD2 (6 bases). V was clipped by 3 bases and J by 10 bases, with 7 bases between them. CDR1 and CDR2 (germline): SGHAT, FQNNGV. The CDR3 is made up of 11 amino acids. The CDR3 here is CASSLTREQFF. The CDR3 DNA sequence: TGTGCCAGCAGCTTGACTAGGGAGCAGTTCTTC.

The chain has TRBV5-1 and TRBJ2-3; 8 bases are a match to TRBD2. The germline CDR1 and CDR2 sequences are SGHRS and YFSETQ. This CDR3 has 15 amino acids. Trimming removed 1 base from V and 4 bases from J; junction bases left unmatched: 5. CDR3 nucleotides: TGCGCCAGCAGCTTGAGGACTAGCCGGGCAGATACGCAGTATTTT. Amino acid sequence: CASSLRTSRADTQYF.

The chain combines TRBV10-2 with TRBJ2-2; 10 nucleotides align to TRBD2. The CDR3 extends over 15 amino acids. Germline trimming cut 6 bases from V and 1 base from J; bases unmatched to any gene: 2. Per germline, CDR1 WSHSY and CDR2 SAAADI. The chain's CDR3 is CASRLAGGNTGELFF. CDR3 DNA: TGCGCCAGCAGATTAGCGGGGGGGAACACCGGGGAGCTGTTTTTT.

The V and J genes are TRBV7-2 and TRBJ2-1; D is perhaps TRBD2 (7 bases). The CDR3 has 14 residues. CDR1 SGHTA and CDR2 FQGNSA come from the germline V gene. Trimming shortened V by 2 bases and J by 5 bases, and 10 bases separated the two germline ends. Here the CDR3 DNA reads TGTGCCAGCAGCTTATGGGGGGGGCACAATGAGCAGTTCTTC. It translates to CASSLWGGHNEQFF. The full variable domain, in which reference TRBV7-2 and TRBJ2-1 provide the parts outside the CDR3, is GAGVSQSPSNKVTEKGKDVELRCDPISGHTALYWYRQSLGQGLEFLIYFQGNSAPDKSGLPSDRFSAERTGGSVSTLTIQRTQQEDSAVYLCASSLWGGHNEQFFGPGTRLTVL.

This rearrangement joins TRBV30 to TRBJ2-3; possible D gene TRBD2, 5 bases. This CDR3 has 12 amino acids. V shed 5 bases and J shed 4 bases, with 10 bases lying between them. Per the germline V gene, CDR1 is GTSNPN and CDR2 is SVGIG (reference sequence). CDR3 amino acids: CAWGESADTQYF. CDR3 coding DNA: TGTGCCTGGGGGGAGTCGGCAGATACGCAGTATTTT.

This sequence joins TRBV19 and TRBJ2-1; TRBD2 matches at 8 bases. Losses at the gene ends were 10 bases for V and 10 bases for J; bases not matched to a gene: 15. The CDR3 covers 14 residues. The germline V gene has CDR1 LNHDA and CDR2 SQIVND (reference sequence). For the CDR3, the DNA is TGTGCCACCGGGAGAGGGAGCGGGGGTCGGGAGCAGTTCTTC. This encodes CATGRGSGGREQFF.

This chain joins TRBV18 and TRBJ2-7; 8 bases fit TRBD1. Germline V lookup: CDR1 KGHSH, CDR2 LQKENI. Losses at the gene ends were 0 bases for V and 12 bases for J; bases not matched to a gene: 7. This CDR3 region has 13 residues. CDR3 loop: CASSPPARGPLYF. CDR3 nucleotide sequence: TGTGCCAGCTCACCACCGGCCAGGGGGCCTCTGTACTTC. Based on the CDR3 plus reference TRBV18 and TRBJ2-7, the full variable domain is NAGVMQNPRHLVRRRGQEARLRCSPMKGHSHVYWYRQLPEEGLKFMVYLQKENIIDESGMPKERFSAEFPKEGPSILRIQQVVRGDSAAYFCASSPPARGPLYFGPGTRLTVT.

Comments on this clone: Relative to the germline gene, one junction end is altered; a read error may explain this. The rearrangement uses TRBV5-6 and TRBJ1-4, with a weak D call TRBD1 (5 bases). This CDR3 comprises 15 residues. Germline V gives CDR1 SGHDT, CDR2 YYEEEE. The CDR3: CASSLGQTTNEKLFF. The CDR3 DNA is TGTGCCAGCAGCTTGGGACAGACAACTAACGAAAAACTGTTTTTT.

This chain uses TRBV5-5 with TRBJ2-7; 11 bases map to TRBD2. This CDR3 has 15 residues. The germline CDR1 and CDR2 sequences are SGHKS and YYEKEE (reference sequence). V dropped 3 bases and J dropped 4; count of bases not matched to a gene: 6. The chain's CDR3 is CASSSGTSGLYEQYF. The DNA for the CDR3 is TGTGCCAGCAGCTCCGGGACTAGCGGTTTATACGAGCAGTACTTC.

The gene calls are TRBV25-1 and TRBJ1-1; TRBD1 aligns across 7 bases. Looked up from germline, CDR1 is MGHDK and CDR2 is SYGVNS. CDR3 length equals 16 residues. The trim removed 4 bases at V and 1 base at J, leaving 9 bases unmatched. The CDR3 protein is CASSVTDRAGNTEAFF. The CDR3 nucleotides read TGTGCCAGCAGTGTAACCGACAGGGCAGGGAACACTGAAGCTTTCTTT.

The chain uses TRBV11-3 and TRBJ2-1, with D perhaps matching TRBD1 (5 bases). There are 15 residues in the CDR3. The germline V gene has CDR1 SGHNT and CDR2 YENEEA. V dropped 5 bases and J dropped 0 bases, with 11 bases sitting between them. This CDR3 reads CASSRVGASYNEQFF. CDR3 nucleotide sequence: TGTGCCAGCAGCCGAGTAGGGGCCTCCTACAATGAGCAGTTCTTC.

The chain links TRBV30 to TRBJ1-5; tentatively, D is TRBD1 (5 bases). V shed 3 bases and J shed 7 bases, with 34 bases lying between them. Germline values: CDR1 GTSNPN, CDR2 SVGIG (reference sequence). The CDR3 runs 20 residues. The CDR3 nucleotides are TGTGCCTGGAGCGCGGTGGGCATGTGGGGAAGGGACTACTCACCCCAGCCCCAGCATTTT. Encoded protein: CAWSAVGMWGRDYSPQPQHF.

The chain carries TRBV9 and TRBJ2-3; D uncertain. The germline V and J ends were trimmed by 4 bases and 1 base, with 13 bases remaining between them. The CDR3 totals 15 residues. Germline CDR1 is SGDLS and CDR2 is YYNGEE. The CDR3, as DNA: TGTGCCAGCAGCCAGACCGGGTTTCGCACAGATACGCAGTATTTT. Its protein is CASSQTGFRTDTQYF.

J is TRBJ2-7 and V is TRBV19, with TRBD1 matching 9 bases. The CDR3 spans 15 residues. With 6 bases clipped from V and 3 bases from J, the junction kept 9 bases outside the gene matches. Looked up from germline, CDR1 is LNHDA and CDR2 is SQIVND (reference sequence). As DNA, the CDR3 is TGTGCCAGTAGAGCCGGGACAGGGTCCCTCTACGAGCAGTACTTC. Translated, it gives CASRAGTGSLYEQYF.